This T cell receptor (beta chain) came from a study of CD8 T cells in ankylosing spondylitis. Study outcomes and limitations: Eight highly homologous variants formed a TCR beta motif that appeared characteristic of ankylosing spondylitis blood. According to the report, clones linked to the disease were significantly enriched in matched synovial fluid samples taken from ankylosing spondylitis patients.

The sample holds a few counts of this clonotype. The antigen is not known. MiXCR, run by TCRdb on the 5' RACE reads, gives a single entry per CDR3 protein. The data show more than 650,000 distinct CDR3 sequences, 12% seen once. In germline, CDR1 is ENHRY, CDR2 SYGVKD. V shed 7 bases and J 2 bases; nucleotides not matched to a gene: 5. There are 14 residues in the CDR3. The receptor was derived from a male donor with ankylosing spondylitis. The material sequenced was blood, either unsorted or a sorted T cell fraction (not recorded which). The chain joins TRBV10-3 to TRBJ1-2; 9 nucleotides match TRBD1. CDR3 amino acids: CAIKTGTGNYGYTF. CDR3 in DNA: TGTGCCATCAAAACCGGGACAGGGAACTATGGCTACACCTTC.